A selection of T cell receptor beta chains follows, all from one sample in a study of blood T cells in healthy people across ages. One entry per CDR3 protein, called by TCRdb with MiXCR from the 5' RACE reads. Here the sample spans approximately 2,000,000 distinct CDR3 sequences, around 40% being singletons. Source material: blood. The receptors stem from a human donor in good health. CDR3s include the opening cysteine and the closing phenylalanine or tryptophan. D genes are given only for firm matches. Clone size is not always given. Where it is, it says once, few, many or a class for expanded clones.

>TRBD1|TRBV2|-|TRBJ1-2
CASRKDRVSGYTF
TGTGCCAGCAGAAAGGACAGGGTTAGTGGCTACACCTTC
>TRBD1|TRBV20-1|-|TRBJ1-4
CSAFDRVKIEKLFF
TGCAGTGCTTTCGACAGGGTAAAGATTGAAAAACTGTTTTTT
>TRBD1|TRBV7-6|-|TRBJ2-5
CASSLGLRGTGGYETQYF
TGTGCCAGCAGCTTAGGCTTGAGGGGGACAGGGGGTTATGAGACCCAGTACTTC
>TRBD1|TRBV11-3|-|TRBJ2-4
CASSSDGTGGNIQYF
TGTGCCAGCAGCTCAGACGGGACAGGGGGCAACATTCAGTACTTC
>-|TRBV7-9|-|TRBJ1-6
CASSDRWGRDSPLHF
TGTGCCAGCAGCGATAGATGGGGGAGAGATTCACCCCTCCACTTT
>-|TRBV5-1|-|TRBJ2-1
CASSLRPGERGGEQFF
TGCGCCAGCAGCTTGAGGCCAGGGGAGAGGGGGGGTGAGCAGTTCTTC
>TRBD2|TRBV7-3|few|TRBJ2-5
CASSASGGRGETQYF
TGTGCCAGCAGCGCTAGCGGGGGGCGGGGAGAGACCCAGTACTTC
>-|TRBV29-1|-|TRBJ1-1
CSVEIDGEVYAFF
TGCAGCGTTGAGATTGACGGGGAAGTATACGCTTTCTTT
>-|TRBV21-1|-|TRBJ2-4
CASSKAGLVQYF
TGTGCCAGCAGCAAAGCCGGCCTCGTTCAGTACTTC
>-|TRBV11-1|once|TRBJ1-5
CASSPTGSVGQPQHF
TGTGCCAGCAGCCCGACGGGTTCGGTTGGGCAGCCCCAGCATTTT
>TRBD1|TRBV4-3|-|TRBJ1-2
CASSRRQGEYGCTF
TGCGCCAGCAGCCGGAGACAGGGAGAGTATGGCTGCACCTTC
>-|TRBV18|few|TRBJ2-1
CASSPNGQYNEQFF
TGTGCCAGCTCACCGAACGGACAGTACAATGAGCAGTTCTTC
>-|TRBV24-1|-|TRBJ1-2
CATSDLRENYGYTF
TGTGCCACCAGTGATTTGCGCGAAAACTATGGCTACACCTTC
>TRBD2|TRBV7-3|-|TRBJ2-3
CASSLSLAGGSTDTQYF
TGTGCCAGCAGCTTAAGTTTAGCGGGGGGTAGCACAGATACGCAGTATTTT
>-|TRBV6-2/TRBV6-3|few|TRBJ1-2
CASRPLDSLYGYTF
TGTGCCAGCAGACCCTTGGACAGTTTGTATGGCTACACCTTC
>-|TRBV3-1|-|TRBJ1-2
CASSQGQRVYGYTF
TGTGCCAGCAGCCAAGGACAGAGGGTCTATGGCTACACCTTC
>TRBD1|TRBV6-2/TRBV6-3|-|TRBJ2-5
CASSTQGWEQYF
TGTGCCAGCAGTACACAGGGGTGGGAGCAGTACTTC
>TRBD2|TRBV6-2/TRBV6-3|-|TRBJ2-1
CASSMLAGGPHEQFF
TGTGCCAGCAGTATGCTAGCGGGGGGGCCCCATGAGCAGTTCTTC
>-|TRBV27|few|TRBJ1-1
CASSSSTGVNTEAFF
TGTGCCAGCAGTTCCTCGACAGGTGTGAACACTGAAGCTTTCTTT
>-|TRBV6-5|-|TRBJ2-7
CASSYELASYEQYF
TGTGCCAGCAGTTACGAATTAGCGTCTTACGAGCAGTACTTC
>TRBD2|TRBV28|-|TRBJ2-1
CASRTSGIYNEQFF
TGTGCCAGCCGGACTAGCGGAATCTACAATGAGCAGTTCTTC
>-|TRBV3-1|-|TRBJ1-5
CASSQEVQWQPQHF
TGTGCCAGCAGCCAAGAGGTCCAATGGCAGCCCCAGCATTTT
>-|TRBV4-1|few|TRBJ2-3
CASSQDSDGDTQYF
TGCGCCAGCAGCCAAGATTCGGATGGGGATACGCAGTATTTT
>-|TRBV6-5|few|TRBJ1-2
CASTPVSGYGYTF
TGTGCCAGCACTCCGGTTAGTGGGTATGGCTACACCTTC
>TRBD1|TRBV6-5|few|TRBJ1-6
CASKSGTAYNSPLHF
TGTGCCAGCAAATCCGGGACAGCCTATAATTCACCCCTCCACTTT
>-|TRBV6-2/TRBV6-3|-|TRBJ1-2
CASRTAGPLYGYTF
TGTGCCAGCAGGACCGCGGGACCACTTTATGGCTACACCTTC
>-|TRBV7-8|few|TRBJ1-5
CASSSYDRYQPQHF
TGTGCCAGCAGCTCGTATGACAGATATCAGCCCCAGCATTTT
>-|TRBV5-5|-|TRBJ2-2
CASSFITGQNTGELFF
TGTGCCAGCAGCTTCATCACCGGACAGAACACCGGGGAGCTGTTTTTT
>-|TRBV5-7|-|TRBJ1-2
CASSLQDGELANYGYTF
TGTGCCAGCAGCTTACAGGACGGCGAATTAGCTAACTATGGCTACACCTTC
>-|TRBV5-1|-|TRBJ1-2
CASSLVLSRGYGYTF
TGCGCCAGCAGCTTGGTTCTCAGCAGGGGCTATGGCTACACCTTC
>-|TRBV10-3|few|TRBJ1-1
CAISESTEAFF
TGTGCCATCAGTGAGTCGACTGAAGCTTTCTTT
>-|TRBV7-3|-|TRBJ1-2
CASSLPDRPPRATPF
TGTGCCAGCAGCTTACCCGACAGGCCCCCTCGGGCTACACCTTTC
>TRBD1|TRBV10-3|-|TRBJ1-2
CATHPDRGVYGYTF
TGTGCCACCCACCCGGACAGGGGCGTTTATGGCTACACCTTC
>-|TRBV7-9|-|TRBJ2-3
CASSPGTLLSTDTQYF
TGTGCCAGCAGCCCGGGGACCCTGCTTAGCACAGATACGCAGTATTTT
>TRBD1|TRBV12-5|-|TRBJ1-2
CASGPNLTGTVFYGYTF
TGTGCTAGTGGCCCTAACCTTACCGGGACAGTCTTCTATGGCTACACCTTC
>TRBD1|TRBV18|few|TRBJ2-3
CASSPSRGPTDTQYF
TGTGCCAGCTCACCGTCCAGGGGGCCCACAGATACGCAGTATTTT
>-|TRBV29-1|few|TRBJ1-1
CSVGGQRVNTEAFF
TGCAGCGTGGGTGGACAGAGGGTGAACACTGAAGCTTTCTTT
>-|TRBV5-5|-|TRBJ2-5
CASRTLSGTSETQYF
TGTGCCAGCAGAACACTCTCAGGGACTTCGGAGACCCAGTACTTC
>-|TRBV13|-|TRBJ1-4
CASSYRGNSNEKLFF
TGTGCCAGCAGCTATCGAGGGAACTCTAATGAAAAACTGTTTTTT
>-|TRBV6-5|-|TRBJ2-3
CASSYGFPESDTQYF
TGTGCCAGCAGTTACGGCTTTCCAGAATCAGATACGCAGTATTTT
>-|TRBV7-2|few|TRBJ2-1
CASGVLKTEEKFF
TGTGCCAGCGGCGTGTTGAAGACAGAAGAAAAGTTCTTC
>-|TRBV7-9|-|TRBJ2-7
CASSSEHYEQYF
TGTGCCAGCAGCTCCGAACACTACGAGCAGTACTTC
>TRBD1|TRBV12-3/TRBV12-4|-|TRBJ1-2
CASSLGTGQGSYGYTF
TGTGCCAGCAGTTTGGGGACCGGACAGGGTAGCTATGGCTACACCTTC
>TRBD1|TRBV10-3|-|TRBJ1-4
CAISAGTGPEKLFF
TGTGCCATCAGCGCCGGGACAGGGCCCGAAAAACTGTTTTTT
>TRBD1|TRBV7-2|few|TRBJ1-1
CASSPPNGRGTANMNTEAFF
TGTGCCAGCAGCCCGCCTAACGGGCGCGGGACAGCTAATATGAACACTGAAGCTTTCTTT